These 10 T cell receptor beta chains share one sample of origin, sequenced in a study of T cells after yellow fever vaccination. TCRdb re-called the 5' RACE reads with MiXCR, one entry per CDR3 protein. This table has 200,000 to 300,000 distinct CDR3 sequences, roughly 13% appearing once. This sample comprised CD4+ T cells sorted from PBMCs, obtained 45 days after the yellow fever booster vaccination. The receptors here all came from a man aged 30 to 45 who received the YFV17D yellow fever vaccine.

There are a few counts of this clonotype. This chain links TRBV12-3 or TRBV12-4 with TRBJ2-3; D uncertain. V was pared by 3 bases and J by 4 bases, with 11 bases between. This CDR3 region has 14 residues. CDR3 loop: CASSFSRLADTQYF. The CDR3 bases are TGTGCCAGCAGTTTCAGCCGTCTCGCAGATACGCAGTATTTT.

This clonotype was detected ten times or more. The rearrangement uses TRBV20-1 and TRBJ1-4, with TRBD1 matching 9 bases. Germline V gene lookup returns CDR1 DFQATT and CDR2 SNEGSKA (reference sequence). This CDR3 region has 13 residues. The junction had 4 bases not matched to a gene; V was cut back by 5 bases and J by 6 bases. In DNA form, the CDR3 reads TGCAGTGCTCGACAGGGGGGGGATGAAAAACTGTTTTTT. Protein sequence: CSARQGGDEKLFF.

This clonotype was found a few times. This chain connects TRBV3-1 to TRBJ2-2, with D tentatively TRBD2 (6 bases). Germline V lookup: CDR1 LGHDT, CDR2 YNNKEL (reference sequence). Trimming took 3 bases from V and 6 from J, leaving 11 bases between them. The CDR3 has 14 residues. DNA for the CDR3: TGTGCCAGCAGCCACGGGGGAGAGGCCGGGGAGCTGTTTTTT. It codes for CASSHGGEAGELFF.

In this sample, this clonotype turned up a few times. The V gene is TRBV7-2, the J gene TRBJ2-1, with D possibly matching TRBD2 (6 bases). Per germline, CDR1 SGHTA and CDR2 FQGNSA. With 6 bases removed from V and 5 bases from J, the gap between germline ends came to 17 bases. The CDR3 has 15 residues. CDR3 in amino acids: CASSPPGLMNNEQFF. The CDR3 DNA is TGTGCCAGCAGTCCCCCGGGACTCATGAACAATGAGCAGTTCTTC.

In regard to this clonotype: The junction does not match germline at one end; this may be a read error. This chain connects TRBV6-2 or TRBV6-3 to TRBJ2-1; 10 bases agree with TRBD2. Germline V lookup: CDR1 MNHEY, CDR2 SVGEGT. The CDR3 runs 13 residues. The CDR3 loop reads CASRPLGLAEALF. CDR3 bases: TGTGCCAGCCGGCCCCTAGGACTAGCGGAAGCCCTCTTC.

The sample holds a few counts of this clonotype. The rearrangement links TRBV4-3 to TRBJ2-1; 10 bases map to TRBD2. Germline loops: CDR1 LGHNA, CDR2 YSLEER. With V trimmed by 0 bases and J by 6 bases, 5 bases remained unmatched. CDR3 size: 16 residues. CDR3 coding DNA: TGCGCCAGCAGCCAAGAGGCTAGCGGGAGATTCAATGAGCAGTTCTTC. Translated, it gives CASSQEASGRFNEQFF.

CDR3 nucleotides: TGTGCCAGCAGCTTATATGGAGGGAGGGTAGTAAACATTCAGTACTTC. Protein sequence: CASSLYGGRVVNIQYF. The V call is TRBV7-2, the J call TRBJ2-4; 7 positions match TRBD2. V dropped 2 bases and J dropped 6; count of bases not matched to a gene: 10. Germline CDR1 reads SGHTA; CDR2 reads FQGNSA. The CDR3 totals 16 residues.

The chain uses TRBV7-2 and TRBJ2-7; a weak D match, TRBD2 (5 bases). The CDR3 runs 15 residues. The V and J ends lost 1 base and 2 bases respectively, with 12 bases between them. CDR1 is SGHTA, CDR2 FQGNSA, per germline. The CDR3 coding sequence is TGTGCCAGCAGCTTAGTCGCGGGTTCTACCTACGAGCAGTACTTC. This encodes CASSLVAGSTYEQYF.

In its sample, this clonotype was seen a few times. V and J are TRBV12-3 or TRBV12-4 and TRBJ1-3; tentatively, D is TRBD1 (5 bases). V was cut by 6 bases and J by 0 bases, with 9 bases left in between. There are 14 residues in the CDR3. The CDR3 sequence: CASRQGFSGNTIYF. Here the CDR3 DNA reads TGTGCCAGCAGGCAGGGATTCTCTGGAAACACCATATATTTT.

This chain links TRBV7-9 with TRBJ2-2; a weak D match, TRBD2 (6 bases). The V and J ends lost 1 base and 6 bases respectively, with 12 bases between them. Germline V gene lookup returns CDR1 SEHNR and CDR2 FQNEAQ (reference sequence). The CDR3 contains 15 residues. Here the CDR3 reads CASSLEGGTAGELFF. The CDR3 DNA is TGTGCCAGCAGCTTAGAAGGAGGGACGGCCGGGGAGCTGTTTTTT.